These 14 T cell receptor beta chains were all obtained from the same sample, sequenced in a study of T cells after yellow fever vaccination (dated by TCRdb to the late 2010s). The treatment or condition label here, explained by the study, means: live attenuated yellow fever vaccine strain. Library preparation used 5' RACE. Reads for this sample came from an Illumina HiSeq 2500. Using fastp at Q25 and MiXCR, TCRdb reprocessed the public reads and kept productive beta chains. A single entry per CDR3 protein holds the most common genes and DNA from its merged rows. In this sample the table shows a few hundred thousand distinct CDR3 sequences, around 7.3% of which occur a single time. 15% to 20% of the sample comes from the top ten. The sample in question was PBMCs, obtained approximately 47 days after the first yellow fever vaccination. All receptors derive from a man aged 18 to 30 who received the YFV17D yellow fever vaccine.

The CDR3 loop reads CSARDKDWNTGELFF. The CDR3 DNA follows: TGCAGTGCTAGAGATAAGGATTGGAACACCGGGGAGCTGTTTTTT. The chain is built from TRBV20-1 and TRBJ2-2; D call uncertain. Looked up from germline, CDR1 is DFQATT and CDR2 is SNEGSKA (reference sequence). The V end was cut by 0 bases, the J end by 1 base, with 9 bases between. The length of the CDR3 is 15 residues.

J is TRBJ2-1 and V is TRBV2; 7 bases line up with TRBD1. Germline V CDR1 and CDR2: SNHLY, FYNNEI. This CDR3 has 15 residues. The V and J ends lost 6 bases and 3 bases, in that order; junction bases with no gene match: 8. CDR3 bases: TGTGCCAGCAGGGTTAGACAGGGCCTCTACAATGAGCAGTTCTTC. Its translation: CASRVRQGLYNEQFF.

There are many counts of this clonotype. The CDR3 region is CASTPGQGFYEQFF. The CDR3 coding sequence is TGTGCCAGCACCCCGGGACAGGGGTTCTATGAGCAGTTCTTC. The V and J genes are TRBV2 and TRBJ2-1; 10 bases line up with TRBD1. The germline gives CDR1 SNHLY, CDR2 FYNNEI. The CDR3 consists of 14 residues. V shed 7 bases, J shed 8 bases, and the junction held 8 bases outside the gene matches.

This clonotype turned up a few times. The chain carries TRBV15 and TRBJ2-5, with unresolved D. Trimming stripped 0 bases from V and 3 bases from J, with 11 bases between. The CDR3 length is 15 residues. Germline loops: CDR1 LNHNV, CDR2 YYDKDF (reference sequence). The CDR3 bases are TGTGCCACCAGCAGAGAGCATACGAGGAAAGAGACCCAGTACTTC. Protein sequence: CATSREHTRKETQYF.

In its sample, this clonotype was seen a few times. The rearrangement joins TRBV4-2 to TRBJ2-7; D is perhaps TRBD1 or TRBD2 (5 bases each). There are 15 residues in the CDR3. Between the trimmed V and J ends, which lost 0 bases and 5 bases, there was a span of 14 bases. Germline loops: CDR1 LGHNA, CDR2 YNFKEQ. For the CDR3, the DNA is TGTGCCAGCAGCCAAGAAAATGGAAGAGGGGACGAGCAGTACTTC. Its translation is CASSQENGRGDEQYF.

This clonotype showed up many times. The CDR3 DNA reads TGTGCCATCAGCCTAGCGGGAGAAAACACCGGGGAGCTGTTTTTT. This sequence encodes CAISLAGENTGELFF. The V and J genes are TRBV10-3 and TRBJ2-2; 10 bases map to TRBD2. Germline CDR1 reads ENHRY; CDR2 reads SYGVKD. The CDR3 runs to 15 residues. The V segment lost 6 bases and the J segment 2 bases; nucleotides outside the gene matches: 3.

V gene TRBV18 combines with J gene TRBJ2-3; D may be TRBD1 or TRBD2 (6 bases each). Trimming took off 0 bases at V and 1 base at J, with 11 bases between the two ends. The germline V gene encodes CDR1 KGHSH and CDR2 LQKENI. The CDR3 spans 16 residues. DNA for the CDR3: TGTGCCAGCTCACCACCGGTGGGGGGCGGCACAGATACGCAGTATTTT. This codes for CASSPPVGGGTDTQYF.

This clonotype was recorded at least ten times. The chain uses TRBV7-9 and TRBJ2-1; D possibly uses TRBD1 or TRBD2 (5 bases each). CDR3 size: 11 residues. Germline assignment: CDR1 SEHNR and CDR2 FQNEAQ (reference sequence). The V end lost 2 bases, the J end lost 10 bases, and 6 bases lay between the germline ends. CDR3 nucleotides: TGTGCCAGCAGCTTATGGGGGGAGCAGTTCTTC. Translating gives CASSLWGEQFF.

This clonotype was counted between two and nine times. CDR3 amino acids: CSANGVTDTQYF. Written as DNA, the CDR3 is TGCAGTGCTAATGGAGTGACAGATACGCAGTATTTT. The V gene is TRBV20-1, the J gene TRBJ2-3; D remains ambiguous. Per germline, CDR1 DFQATT and CDR2 SNEGSKA (reference sequence). This CDR3 has 12 amino acids. Trimming left V 4 bases short and J 3 bases short, with 8 bases between.

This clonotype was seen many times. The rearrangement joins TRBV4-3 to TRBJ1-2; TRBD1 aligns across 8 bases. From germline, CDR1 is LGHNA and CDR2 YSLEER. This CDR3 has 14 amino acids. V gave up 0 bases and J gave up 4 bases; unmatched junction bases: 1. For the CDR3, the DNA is TGCGCCAGCAGCCAAGATGACAGGGGCTATGGCTACACCTTC. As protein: CASSQDDRGYGYTF.

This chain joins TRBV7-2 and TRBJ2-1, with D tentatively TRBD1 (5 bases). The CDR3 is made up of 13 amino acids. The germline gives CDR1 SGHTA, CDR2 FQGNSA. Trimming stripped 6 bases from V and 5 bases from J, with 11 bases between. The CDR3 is CASRFGRDNEQFF. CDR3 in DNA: TGTGCCAGCAGATTCGGCAGGGACAATGAGCAGTTCTTC.

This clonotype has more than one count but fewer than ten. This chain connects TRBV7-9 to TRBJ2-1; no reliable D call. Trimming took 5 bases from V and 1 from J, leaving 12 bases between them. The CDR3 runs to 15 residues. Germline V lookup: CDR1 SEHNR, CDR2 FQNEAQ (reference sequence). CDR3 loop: CASSLALGSYNEQFF. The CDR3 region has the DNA TGTGCCAGCAGCCTGGCGTTAGGGTCCTACAATGAGCAGTTCTTC.

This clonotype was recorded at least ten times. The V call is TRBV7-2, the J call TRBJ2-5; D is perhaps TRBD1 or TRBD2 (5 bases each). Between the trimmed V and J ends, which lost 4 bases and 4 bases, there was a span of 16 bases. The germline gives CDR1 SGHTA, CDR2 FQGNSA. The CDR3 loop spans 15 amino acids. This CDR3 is CASSSQGGGGETQYF. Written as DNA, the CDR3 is TGTGCCAGCAGCTCTCAGGGCGGTGGAGGAGAGACCCAGTACTTC.

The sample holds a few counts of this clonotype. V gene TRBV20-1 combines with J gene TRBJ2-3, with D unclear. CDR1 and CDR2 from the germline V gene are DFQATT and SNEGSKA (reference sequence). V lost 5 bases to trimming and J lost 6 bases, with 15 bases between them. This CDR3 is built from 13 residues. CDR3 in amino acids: CSAEWTAKDTQYF. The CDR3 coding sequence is TGCAGTGCTGAATGGACGGCGAAGGATACGCAGTATTTT.